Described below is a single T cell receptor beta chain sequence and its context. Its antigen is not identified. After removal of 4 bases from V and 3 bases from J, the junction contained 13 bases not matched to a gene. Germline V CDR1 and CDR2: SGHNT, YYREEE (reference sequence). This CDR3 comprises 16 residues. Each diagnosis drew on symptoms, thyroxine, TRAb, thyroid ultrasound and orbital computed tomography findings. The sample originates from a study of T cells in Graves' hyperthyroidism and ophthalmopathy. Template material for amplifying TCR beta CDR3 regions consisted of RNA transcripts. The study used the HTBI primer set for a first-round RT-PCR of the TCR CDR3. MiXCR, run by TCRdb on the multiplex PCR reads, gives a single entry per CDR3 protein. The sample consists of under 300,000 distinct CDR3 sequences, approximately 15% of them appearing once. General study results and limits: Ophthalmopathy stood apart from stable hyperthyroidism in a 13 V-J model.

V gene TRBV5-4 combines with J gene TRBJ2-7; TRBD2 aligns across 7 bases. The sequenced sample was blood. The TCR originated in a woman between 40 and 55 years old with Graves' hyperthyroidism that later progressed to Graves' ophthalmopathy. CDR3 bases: TGTGCCAGCAGCGACATAAGCGGGACTCCCTTCTACGAGCAGTACTTC. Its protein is CASSDISGTPFYEQYF.